The clone carrying this T cell receptor (beta chain) was observed many times. The antigen remains undetermined. The data originate from a study of T cells in Graves' hyperthyroidism and ophthalmopathy. Study-level findings and limits: Most thyroid clonotypes with frequency above 0.001 were detected in blood.

Germline V gene sequence: CDR1 SGHRS, CDR2 YFSETQ. Trimming took off 4 bases at V and 7 bases at J, with 15 bases between the two ends. The CDR3 has 14 amino acids. It was RNA transcripts that yielded the amplified TCR beta CDR3 regions. The TCR CDR3 first-round RT-PCR relied on the HTBI primer set. TCRdb itself ran the multiplex PCR reads through MiXCR, one entry per CDR3 protein. The sample contains fewer than 400,000 distinct CDR3 sequences, 16% of which appear only once. Sequences were obtained from blood. The clonotype was recovered from a man in his thirties or forties with Graves' hyperthyroidism. The rearrangement joins TRBV5-1 to TRBJ2-1; TRBD1 might be the D (6 bases). The chain's CDR3 is CASSPQDRLNEQFF. The CDR3 DNA is TGCGCCAGCAGCCCCCAGGACAGACTTAATGAGCAGTTCTTC.